This T cell receptor beta chain was recovered during a study of blood T cell repertoires in COVID-19. The wider study: The origin of the acute and convalescent COVID-19 samples was the United States, Italy and Spain. The analysed material was cDNA or gDNA that came from T cells, B-cell-depleted T cells, or PBMCs.

The CDR3 totals 15 residues. V lost 6 bases, J lost 7 bases, and 11 bases stayed unmatched. CDR1 is SNHLY and CDR2 is FYNNEI in the germline V gene. In the original analysis: Reference gene primer amplification gave nucleated cell count estimates. Sequencing was performed with immunoSEQ multiplex PCR; in TCRdb, only in-frame clones are kept and a portion is missing. Clonal size and the V and J genes are those of that table, whereas D and trimming came from the DNA. The data show over 150,000 clones, around 80% seen once. The V call is TRBV2, the J call TRBJ2-2, with 7 bases that match TRBD1. This TCR was recovered from a human donor in a cohort sampled during active COVID-19. The sequencing sample was made of peripheral blood. CDR3 DNA sequence: TGTGCCAGCAGCCAGGGACAGAGGGGTCACGGGGAGCTGTTTTTT. Its protein is CASSQGQRGHGELFF.